This passage covers 26 T cell receptor beta chains from one sample sequenced in a study of OX40 agonist ivuxolimab in advanced cancers. Clones were read by immunoSEQ multiplex PCR, and TCRdb kept only the in-frame ones, dropping some. The table shows more than 70,000 clones, with approximately 85% occurring only once. The source material was CD4+ or CD8+ T cells sorted from blood, sampled in a trial of the OX40 agonist ivuxolimab. These receptor sequences come from an adult with an advanced solid tumor such as melanoma, head and neck, liver or kidney cancer.

The chain recombines TRBV4-3 with TRBJ2-1; TRBD1 matches at 9 bases. Germline CDR1 and CDR2: LGHNA and YSLEER. The CDR3 spans 15 residues. J lost 8 bases, V lost 0 bases, and 5 bases had no gene match. The CDR3 is CASSQEHRGLDEQFF. CDR3 sequence (DNA): TGCGCCAGCAGCCAAGAACACAGGGGGCTAGATGAGCAGTTCTTC.

The rearrangement joins TRBV7-2 to TRBJ2-5; the D is unclear. The germline V gene encodes CDR1 SGHTA and CDR2 FQGNSA. The CDR3 is made up of 13 amino acids. The ends were cut back, 1 base at V and 2 bases at J, with 5 bases in the middle. The CDR3, as DNA: TGTGCCAGCAGCTTAGGGCAGCAAGAGACCCAGTACTTC. It translates to CASSLGQQETQYF.

This chain joins TRBV2 and TRBJ1-1; D unclear. Looked up from germline, CDR1 is SNHLY and CDR2 is FYNNEI. The CDR3 runs to 14 residues. V was trimmed by 1 base and J by 5 bases, leaving 11 bases between them. The CDR3 coding sequence is TGTGCCAGCAGTGAAGGGCGGTTGGGGACTGAAGCTTTCTTT. This encodes CASSEGRLGTEAFF.

This clone was detected only a few times. The chain joins TRBV9 to TRBJ1-6, with D perhaps matching TRBD1 (5 bases). The CDR3 runs 15 residues. The germline V gene has CDR1 SGDLS and CDR2 YYNGEE. The ends were cut back, 0 bases at V and 10 bases at J, with 14 bases in the middle. For the CDR3, the DNA is TGTGCCAGCAGCGTAGCGTCTCAGGGTCTATCACCCCTCCACTTT. It translates to CASSVASQGLSPLHF.

The chain's CDR3 is CASSPSTGGTGAFF. The DNA of the CDR3 is TGCGCCAGCAGCCCCTCGACAGGGGGCACAGGAGCTTTCTTT. V usage is TRBV5-1 and J usage is TRBJ1-1; TRBD1 matches at 10 bases. This CDR3 has 14 amino acids. V was pared by 4 bases and J by 10 bases, with 10 bases of the junction left unmatched. CDR1 and CDR2 from the germline V gene are SGHRS and YFSETQ.

V is TRBV9 and J is TRBJ2-7; D gene ambiguous. The ends were cut back, 0 bases at V and 2 bases at J, with 9 bases in the middle. The CDR3 length is 14 residues. Germline V gene data show CDR1 as SGDLS and CDR2 as YYNGEE. The CDR3 is CASSVALETYEQYF. For the CDR3, the DNA is TGTGCCAGCAGCGTAGCGCTAGAGACCTACGAGCAGTACTTC.

The CDR3 reads CAWSKGTWDYGYTF. The CDR3 nucleotides are TGTGCCTGGAGTAAGGGGACCTGGGACTATGGCTACACCTTC. The chain carries TRBV30 and TRBJ1-2; D is perhaps TRBD1 (5 bases). The CDR3 loop spans 14 amino acids. Germline assignment: CDR1 GTSNPN and CDR2 SVGIG (reference sequence). V shed 2 bases and J shed 3 bases, with 13 bases lying between them.

The chain couples TRBV29-1 to TRBJ1-1; a weak D match, TRBD1 (5 bases). V was shortened by 2 bases and J by 5 bases, with 12 bases between the two germline ends. The CDR3 extends over 13 amino acids. Germline V CDR1 and CDR2: SQVTM, ANQGSEA. The CDR3 protein is CSVEPGEGTEAFF. Here the CDR3 DNA reads TGCAGCGTTGAACCAGGAGAGGGGACTGAAGCTTTCTTT. The complete variable domain, with remaining parts taken from reference TRBV29-1 and TRBJ1-1, reads SAVISQKPSRDICQRGTSLTIQCQVDSQVTMMFWYRQQPGQSLTLIATANQGSEATYESGFVIDKFPISRPNLTFSTLTVSNMSPEDSSIYLCSVEPGEGTEAFFGQGTRLTVV.

This clone is labeled as medium-sized. This chain joins TRBV5-1 and TRBJ1-4, with D unclear. From germline, CDR1 is SGHRS and CDR2 YFSETQ. The CDR3 has 16 amino acids. The V and J ends lost 4 bases and 1 base respectively, with 14 bases between them. As DNA, the CDR3 is TGCGCCAGCAGCGTGATGCCACGAGGAACTAATGAAAAACTGTTTTTT. It specifies CASSVMPRGTNEKLFF.

This sequence joins TRBV4-1 and TRBJ2-7; TRBD1 matches 8 bases. The V segment lost 4 bases and the J segment 4 bases; nucleotides outside the gene matches: 15. Germline V gives CDR1 MGHRA, CDR2 YSYEKL. The CDR3 has 17 residues. As DNA, the CDR3 is TGCGCCAGCAGCCCACCCATTGGAAGGACAGGGAGTTACGAGCAGTACTTC. Translating gives CASSPPIGRTGSYEQYF.

The V gene is TRBV6-4, the J gene TRBJ1-1; 9 bases map to TRBD1. J gave up 5 bases and V 0 bases, and 1 base lay outside the gene matches. The CDR3 is made up of 14 amino acids. Germline V lookup: CDR1 MRHNA, CDR2 SNTAGT. CDR3 residues: CASSDSDRGTEAFF. CDR3 nucleotides: TGTGCCAGCAGTGACTCGGACAGGGGTACTGAAGCTTTCTTT.

The V gene is TRBV20-1, the J gene TRBJ1-1, with D uncertain. CDR3 length equals 11 residues. Per the germline V gene, CDR1 is DFQATT and CDR2 is SNEGSKA (reference sequence). Trimming cost V 0 bases and J 8 bases, with 7 bases left between them. CDR3 in amino acids: CSARDRAEAFF. CDR3 bases: TGCAGTGCTAGAGATCGGGCGGAAGCTTTCTTT.

This chain joins TRBV2 and TRBJ2-7, with 14 bases lining up with TRBD2. Germline CDR1 and CDR2: SNHLY and FYNNEI. CDR3 length: 19 residues. Losses at the gene ends were 6 bases for V and 0 bases for J; bases not matched to a gene: 13. The CDR3: CASRGVGLAGGVVSYEQYF. The CDR3 DNA sequence: TGTGCCAGCAGGGGCGTCGGACTAGCGGGAGGTGTCGTCTCCTACGAGCAGTACTTC.

The chain recombines TRBV15 with TRBJ2-2, with 9 bases identical to TRBD2. Germline assignment: CDR1 LNHNV and CDR2 YYDKDF (reference sequence). The CDR3 consists of 15 residues. V dropped 6 bases and J dropped 5; count of bases not matched to a gene: 7. In DNA form, the CDR3 reads TGTGCCACCAGGGAGGGGCTAGCGGGAACCGGGGAGCTGTTTTTT. Translating it yields CATREGLAGTGELFF.

This chain connects TRBV2 to TRBJ1-2, with a tentative D call TRBD1 (6 bases). The V end lost 3 bases, the J end lost 1 base, and 6 bases lay between the germline ends. Germline CDR1 is SNHLY and CDR2 is FYNNEI. CDR3 length: 13 residues. CDR3 DNA: TGTGCCAGCAGTGACAGGGGTAACTATGGCTACACCTTC. Translation gives CASSDRGNYGYTF. Full variable domain (rest looked up from reference TRBV2 and TRBJ1-2): EPEVTQTPSHQVTQMGQEVILRCVPISNHLYFYWYRQILGQKVEFLVSFYNNEISEKSEIFDDQFSVERPDGSNFTLKIRSTKLEDSAMYFCASSDRGNYGYTFGSGTRLTVV.

CDR3 nucleotides: TGTGCCAGCTCACCACCGAACCCGTCTCAAGAGACCCAGTACTTC. Its translation: CASSPPNPSQETQYF. The chain has TRBV18 and TRBJ2-5, with unresolved D. The CDR3 length is 15 residues. Deletions cut 0 bases from V and 2 bases from J, with 10 bases between. Germline CDR1 and CDR2: KGHSH and LQKENI.

V and J are TRBV19 and TRBJ2-2; 9 nucleotides agree with TRBD1. J was trimmed by 4 bases and V by 2 bases; bases with no gene match: 8. The germline V gene has CDR1 LNHDA and CDR2 SQIVND (reference sequence). The length of the CDR3 is 17 residues. CDR3 protein: CASSITPGQGPTGELFF. DNA of the CDR3: TGTGCCAGTAGTATAACACCGGGACAGGGCCCCACCGGGGAGCTGTTTTTT.

The rearrangement links TRBV18 to TRBJ1-1; D is undetermined. Germline V gene sequence: CDR1 KGHSH, CDR2 LQKENI. The CDR3 loop spans 13 amino acids. V was cut by 3 bases and J by 6 bases, with 11 bases left in between. CDR3: CASSPVRAAEAFF. DNA of the CDR3: TGTGCCAGCTCACCGGTAAGGGCGGCTGAAGCTTTCTTT.

This sequence joins TRBV30 and TRBJ2-5; 8 nucleotides line up with TRBD2. V lost 5 bases and J lost 5; bases outside the gene matches: 13. Germline values: CDR1 GTSNPN, CDR2 SVGIG (reference sequence). The CDR3 has 15 amino acids. DNA for the CDR3: TGTGCCTGGGCCCCCGGGGGGGGCGGGAGGGAGACCCAGTACTTC. It is translated as CAWAPGGGGRETQYF.

This chain links TRBV7-9 with TRBJ2-2; 10 nucleotides align to TRBD2. The CDR3 is made up of 17 amino acids. Trimming removed 5 bases from V and 6 bases from J; junction bases left unmatched: 12. The germline CDR1 and CDR2 sequences are SEHNR and FQNEAQ (reference sequence). CDR3 DNA sequence: TGTGCCAGCAGCCATTGGGGCCTAGCGGGAGTTTCCGGGGAGCTGTTTTTT. Its translation: CASSHWGLAGVSGELFF.

J is TRBJ2-7 and V is TRBV27; D is unresolved. Germline V gene sequence: CDR1 MNHEY, CDR2 SMNVEV (reference sequence). CDR3 length: 11 amino acids. V gave up 7 bases and J gave up 4 bases, with 8 bases separating them. The CDR3 reads CASIPDYEQYF. The CDR3 DNA sequence: TGTGCCAGCATCCCGGATTACGAGCAGTACTTC.

V gene TRBV5-1 combines with J gene TRBJ2-2, with a tentative D call TRBD2 (5 bases). The CDR3 spans 16 residues. Germline V lookup: CDR1 SGHRS, CDR2 YFSETQ. Trimming took off 0 bases at V and 2 bases at J, with 11 bases between the two ends. The CDR3 region has the DNA TGCGCCAGCAGCTTGGGGTCTAGCCGAAACACCGGGGAGCTGTTTTTT. Protein sequence: CASSLGSSRNTGELFF.

The CDR3 DNA follows: TGTGCCAGCAGCCCATGGGAGACCCAGTACTTC. Residues: CASSPWETQYF. J is TRBJ2-5 and V is TRBV2, with unresolved D. In germline, CDR1 is SNHLY, CDR2 FYNNEI. The CDR3 has 11 residues. The V end was cut by 6 bases, the J end by 5 bases, with 7 bases between. The whole variable domain, filled in from reference TRBV2 and TRBJ2-5, reads EPEVTQTPSHQVTQMGQEVILRCVPISNHLYFYWYRQILGQKVEFLVSFYNNEISEKSEIFDDQFSVERPDGSNFTLKIRSTKLEDSAMYFCASSPWETQYFGPGTRLLVL.

The chain links TRBV2 to TRBJ2-3; D is unresolved. Trimming removed 7 bases from V and 3 bases from J, with 8 bases in between. Germline loops: CDR1 SNHLY, CDR2 FYNNEI. The CDR3 spans 12 residues. CDR3 in amino acids: CASTYSTDTQYF. The CDR3 DNA reads TGTGCCAGCACGTACTCAACAGATACGCAGTATTTT.

V usage is TRBV15 and J usage is TRBJ1-1; D is uncertain. Germline V gene data show CDR1 as LNHNV and CDR2 as YYDKDF (reference sequence). V was pared by 4 bases and J by 4 bases, with 7 bases between. CDR3 length: 12 residues. CDR3 DNA sequence: TGTGCCACCAGCACCCCGGGCACTGAAGCTTTCTTT. It translates to CATSTPGTEAFF.

CDR3 residues: CATSGERAGTDTQYF. Here the CDR3 DNA reads TGTGCCACCAGCGGCGAGAGGGCCGGCACAGATACGCAGTATTTT. This chain connects TRBV15 to TRBJ2-3; D possibly corresponds to TRBD2 (5 bases). Trimming pared 5 bases from V and 1 base from J, leaving 13 bases between. The CDR3 is 15 residues long. Per the germline V gene, CDR1 is LNHNV and CDR2 is YYDKDF (reference sequence).